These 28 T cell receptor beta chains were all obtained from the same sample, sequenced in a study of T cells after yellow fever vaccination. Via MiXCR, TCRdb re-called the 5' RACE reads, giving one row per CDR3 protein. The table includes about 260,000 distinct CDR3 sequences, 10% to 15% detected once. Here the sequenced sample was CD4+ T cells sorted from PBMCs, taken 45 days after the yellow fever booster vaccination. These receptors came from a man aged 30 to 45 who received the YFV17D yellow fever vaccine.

The CDR3 spells CASSLRGYNEQFF. Written as DNA, the CDR3 is TGTGCCAGCAGTTTGAGGGGCTACAATGAGCAGTTCTTC. This chain joins TRBV6-6 and TRBJ2-1, with D perhaps given as TRBD1 or TRBD2 (5 bases each). V lost 4 bases, J lost 3 bases, and 7 bases lay in between. Germline-derived CDR1 and CDR2 are MNHNY and SVGAGI (reference sequence). This CDR3 has 13 amino acids.

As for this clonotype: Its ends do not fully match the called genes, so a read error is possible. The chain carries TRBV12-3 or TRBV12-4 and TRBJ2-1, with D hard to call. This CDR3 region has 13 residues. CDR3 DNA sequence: TGTGCCAGCACCCGAAGTGGCTCCCCCAAAGTAAGCTTC. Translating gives CASTRSGSPKVSF.

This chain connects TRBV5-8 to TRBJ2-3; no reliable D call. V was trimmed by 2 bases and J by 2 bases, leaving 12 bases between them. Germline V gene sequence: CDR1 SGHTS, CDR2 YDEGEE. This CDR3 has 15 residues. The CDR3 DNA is TGTGCCAGCAGCTTAGTAGGAGTTAACACAGATACGCAGTATTTT. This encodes CASSLVGVNTDTQYF.

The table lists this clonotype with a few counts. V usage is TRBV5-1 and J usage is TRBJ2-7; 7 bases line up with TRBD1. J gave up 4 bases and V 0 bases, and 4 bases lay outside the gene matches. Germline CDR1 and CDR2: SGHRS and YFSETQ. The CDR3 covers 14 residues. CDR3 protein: CASSLVQGEYEQYF. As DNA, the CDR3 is TGCGCCAGCAGCTTGGTCCAGGGGGAGTACGAGCAGTACTTC. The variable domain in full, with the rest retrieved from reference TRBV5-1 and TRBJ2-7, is KAGVTQTPRYLIKTRGQQVTLSCSPISGHRSVSWYQQTPGQGLQFLFEYFSETQRNKGNFPGRFSGRQFSNSRSEMNVSTLELGDSALYLCASSLVQGEYEQYFGPGTRLTVT.

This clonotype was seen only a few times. The chain's CDR3 is CSALHPTSGKSYEQYF. The CDR3 DNA is TGCAGTGCTCTCCACCCGACTAGCGGGAAAAGCTACGAGCAGTACTTC. The rearrangement links TRBV20-1 to TRBJ2-7, with TRBD2 matching 11 bases. Germline V CDR1 and CDR2: DFQATT, SNEGSKA (reference sequence). V was clipped by 5 bases and J by 3 bases; unmatched bases: 12. The CDR3 consists of 16 residues.

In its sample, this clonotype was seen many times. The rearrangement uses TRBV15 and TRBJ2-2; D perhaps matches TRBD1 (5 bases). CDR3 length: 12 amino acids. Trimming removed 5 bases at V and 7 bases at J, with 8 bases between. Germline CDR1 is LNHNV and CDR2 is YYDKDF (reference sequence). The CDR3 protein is CATSLGVGELFF. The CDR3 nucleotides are TGTGCCACCAGCTTAGGGGTCGGGGAGCTGTTTTTT. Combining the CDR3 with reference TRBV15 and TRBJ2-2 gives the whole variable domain DAMVIQNPRYQVTQFGKPVTLSCSQTLNHNVMYWYQQKSSQAPKLLFHYYDKDFNNEADTPDNFQSRRPNTSFCFLDIRSPGLGDTAMYLCATSLGVGELFFGEGSRLTVL.

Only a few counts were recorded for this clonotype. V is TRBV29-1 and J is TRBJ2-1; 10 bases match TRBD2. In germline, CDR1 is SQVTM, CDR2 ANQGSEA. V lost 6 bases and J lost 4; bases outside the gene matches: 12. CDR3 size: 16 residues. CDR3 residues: CSVGHSGRSLYNEQFF. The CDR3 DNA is TGCAGCGTGGGCCATAGCGGGAGGTCTCTTTACAATGAGCAGTTCTTC.

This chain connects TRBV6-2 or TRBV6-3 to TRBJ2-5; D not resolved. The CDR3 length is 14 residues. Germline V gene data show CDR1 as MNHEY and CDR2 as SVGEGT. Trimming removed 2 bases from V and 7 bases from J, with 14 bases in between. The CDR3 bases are TGTGCCAGCAGTTACCCCGTAGGGATCGGGACCCAGTACTTC. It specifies CASSYPVGIGTQYF.

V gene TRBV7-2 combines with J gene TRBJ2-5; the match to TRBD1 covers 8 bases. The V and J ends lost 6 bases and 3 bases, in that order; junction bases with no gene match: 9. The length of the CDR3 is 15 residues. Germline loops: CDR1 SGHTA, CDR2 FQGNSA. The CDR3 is CASSPPPGQEETQYF. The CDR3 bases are TGTGCCAGCAGTCCACCCCCGGGACAGGAAGAGACCCAGTACTTC. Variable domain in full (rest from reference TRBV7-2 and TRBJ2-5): GAGVSQSPSNKVTEKGKDVELRCDPISGHTALYWYRQSLGQGLEFLIYFQGNSAPDKSGLPSDRFSAERTGGSVSTLTIQRTQQEDSAVYLCASSPPPGQEETQYFGPGTRLLVL.

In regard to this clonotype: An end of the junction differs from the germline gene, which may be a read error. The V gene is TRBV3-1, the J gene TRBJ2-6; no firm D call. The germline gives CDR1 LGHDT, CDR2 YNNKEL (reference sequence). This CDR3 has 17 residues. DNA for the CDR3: TGTGCCACCAGCCAAGATCATGGTGTCACTGGGGCCAACGTCCTGACTTTC. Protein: CATSQDHGVTGANVLTF.

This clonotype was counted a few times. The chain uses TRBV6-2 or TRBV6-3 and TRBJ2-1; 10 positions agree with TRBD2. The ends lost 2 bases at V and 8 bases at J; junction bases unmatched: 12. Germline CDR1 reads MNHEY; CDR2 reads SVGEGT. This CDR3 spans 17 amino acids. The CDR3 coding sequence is TGTGCCAGCAGTTACCATAGCGGGAGGCCAGAGGGCGATGAGCAGTTCTTC. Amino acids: CASSYHSGRPEGDEQFF.

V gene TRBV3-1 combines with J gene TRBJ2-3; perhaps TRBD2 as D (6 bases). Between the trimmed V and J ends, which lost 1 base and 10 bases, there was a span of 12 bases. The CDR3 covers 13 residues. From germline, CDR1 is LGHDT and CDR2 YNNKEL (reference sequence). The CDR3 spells CASSQAPGAPQYF. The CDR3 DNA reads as TGTGCCAGCAGCCAAGCCCCGGGAGCACCGCAGTATTTT.

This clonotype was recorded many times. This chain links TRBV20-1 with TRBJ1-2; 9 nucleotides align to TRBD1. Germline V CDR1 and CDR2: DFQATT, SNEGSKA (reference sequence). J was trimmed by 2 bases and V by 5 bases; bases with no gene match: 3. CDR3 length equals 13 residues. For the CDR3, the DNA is TGCAGTGCTTCTGGACAGGGGAACTATGGCTACACCTTC. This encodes CSASGQGNYGYTF.

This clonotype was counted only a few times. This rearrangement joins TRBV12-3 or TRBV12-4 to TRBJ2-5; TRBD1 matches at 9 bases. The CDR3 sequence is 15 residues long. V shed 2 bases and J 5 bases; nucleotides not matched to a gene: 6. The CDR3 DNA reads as TGTGCCAGCAGTTTAAGGGACAGGGACCGGGAGACCCAGTACTTC. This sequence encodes CASSLRDRDRETQYF.

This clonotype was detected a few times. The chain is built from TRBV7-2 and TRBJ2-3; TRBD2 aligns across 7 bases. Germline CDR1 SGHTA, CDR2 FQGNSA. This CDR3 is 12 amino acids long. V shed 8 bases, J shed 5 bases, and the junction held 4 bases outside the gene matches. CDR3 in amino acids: CASGRAQDTQYF. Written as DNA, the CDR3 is TGTGCCAGCGGGAGGGCCCAAGATACGCAGTATTTT.

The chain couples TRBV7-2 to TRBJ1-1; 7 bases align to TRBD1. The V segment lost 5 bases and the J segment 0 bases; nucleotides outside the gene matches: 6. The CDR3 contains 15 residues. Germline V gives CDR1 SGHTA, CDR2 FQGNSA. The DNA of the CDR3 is TGTGCCAGCAGCACTGACAGGGTTCTGAACACTGAAGCTTTCTTT. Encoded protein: CASSTDRVLNTEAFF.

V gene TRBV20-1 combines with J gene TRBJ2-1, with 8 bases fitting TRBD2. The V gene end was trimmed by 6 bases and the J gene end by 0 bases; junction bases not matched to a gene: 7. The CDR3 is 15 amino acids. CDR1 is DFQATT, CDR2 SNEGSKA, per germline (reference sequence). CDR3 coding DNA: TGCAGTGCCCCAGTAGCGGGATTCTCCTACAATGAGCAGTTCTTC. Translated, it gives CSAPVAGFSYNEQFF.

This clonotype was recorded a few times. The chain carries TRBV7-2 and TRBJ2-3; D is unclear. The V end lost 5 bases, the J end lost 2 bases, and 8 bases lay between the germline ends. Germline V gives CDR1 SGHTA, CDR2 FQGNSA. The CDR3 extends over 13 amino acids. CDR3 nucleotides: TGTGCCAGCAGCCCCACCAACACAGATACGCAGTATTTT. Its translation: CASSPTNTDTQYF.

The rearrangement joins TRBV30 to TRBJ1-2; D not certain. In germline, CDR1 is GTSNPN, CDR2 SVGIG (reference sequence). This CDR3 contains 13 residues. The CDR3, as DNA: TGTGCTGTTGTCCCGGGATCCGGGCATGGCTACACCTTC. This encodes CAVVPGSGHGYTF.

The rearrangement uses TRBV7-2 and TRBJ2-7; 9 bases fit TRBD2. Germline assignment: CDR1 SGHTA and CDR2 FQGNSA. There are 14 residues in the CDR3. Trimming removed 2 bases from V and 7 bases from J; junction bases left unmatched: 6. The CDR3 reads CASSLLASGKEQYF. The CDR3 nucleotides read TGTGCCAGCAGCTTATTGGCTAGCGGGAAAGAGCAGTACTTC.

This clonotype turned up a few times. The CDR3 nucleotides are TGTGCCAGCAGCAAACCTAGCGGGTATAACAATGAGCAGTTCTTC. Its protein is CASSKPSGYNNEQFF. The chain joins TRBV7-2 to TRBJ2-1; TRBD2 matches at 8 bases. V lost 5 bases to trimming and J lost 5 bases; unmatched junction nucleotides: 8. There are 15 residues in the CDR3. The V gene's germline CDR1 is SGHTA and CDR2 FQGNSA.

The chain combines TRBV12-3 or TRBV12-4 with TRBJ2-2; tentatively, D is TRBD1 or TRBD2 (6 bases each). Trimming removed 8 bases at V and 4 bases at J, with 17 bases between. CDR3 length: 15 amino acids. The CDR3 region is CASVPGGASTGELFF. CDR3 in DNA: TGTGCCAGCGTTCCCGGGGGCGCCAGCACCGGGGAGCTGTTTTTT.

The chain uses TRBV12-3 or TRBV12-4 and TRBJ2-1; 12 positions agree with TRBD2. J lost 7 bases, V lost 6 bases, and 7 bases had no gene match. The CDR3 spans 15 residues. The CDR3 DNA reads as TGTGCCAGCAGCCTACTAGCGGGAGGTCGGAATGAGCAGTTCTTC. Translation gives CASSLLAGGRNEQFF.

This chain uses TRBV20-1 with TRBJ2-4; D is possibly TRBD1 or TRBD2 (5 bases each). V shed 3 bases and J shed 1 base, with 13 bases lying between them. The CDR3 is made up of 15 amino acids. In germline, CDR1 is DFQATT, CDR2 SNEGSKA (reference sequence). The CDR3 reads CSASGANLAKNIQYF. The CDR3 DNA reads TGCAGTGCTAGCGGGGCCAACCTCGCCAAAAACATTCAGTACTTC.

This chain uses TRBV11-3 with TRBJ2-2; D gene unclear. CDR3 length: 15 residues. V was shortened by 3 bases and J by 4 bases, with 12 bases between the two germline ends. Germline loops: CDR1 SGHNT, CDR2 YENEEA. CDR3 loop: CASSFMGHGTGELFF. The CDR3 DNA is TGTGCCAGCAGCTTCATGGGTCATGGCACCGGGGAGCTGTTTTTT.

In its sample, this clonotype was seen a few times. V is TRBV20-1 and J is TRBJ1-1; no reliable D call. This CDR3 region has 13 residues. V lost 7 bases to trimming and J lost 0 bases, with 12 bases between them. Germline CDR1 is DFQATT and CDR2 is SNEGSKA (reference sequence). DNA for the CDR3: TGCAGTGTAGAAGGTCACCTGAACACTGAAGCTTTCTTT. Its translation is CSVEGHLNTEAFF.

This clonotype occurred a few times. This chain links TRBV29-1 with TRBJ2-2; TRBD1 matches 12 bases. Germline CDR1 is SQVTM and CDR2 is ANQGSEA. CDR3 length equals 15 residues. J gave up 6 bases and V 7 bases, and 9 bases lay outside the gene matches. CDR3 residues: CSATKGQGAPGELFF. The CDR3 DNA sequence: TGCAGCGCGACCAAGGGACAGGGGGCCCCCGGGGAGCTGTTTTTT.

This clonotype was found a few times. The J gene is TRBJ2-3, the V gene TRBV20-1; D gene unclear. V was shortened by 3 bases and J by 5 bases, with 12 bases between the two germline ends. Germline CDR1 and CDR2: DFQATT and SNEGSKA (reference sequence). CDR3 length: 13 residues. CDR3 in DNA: TGCAGTGCTAGGGGAACCGTCCGAGATACGCAGTATTTT. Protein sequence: CSARGTVRDTQYF.